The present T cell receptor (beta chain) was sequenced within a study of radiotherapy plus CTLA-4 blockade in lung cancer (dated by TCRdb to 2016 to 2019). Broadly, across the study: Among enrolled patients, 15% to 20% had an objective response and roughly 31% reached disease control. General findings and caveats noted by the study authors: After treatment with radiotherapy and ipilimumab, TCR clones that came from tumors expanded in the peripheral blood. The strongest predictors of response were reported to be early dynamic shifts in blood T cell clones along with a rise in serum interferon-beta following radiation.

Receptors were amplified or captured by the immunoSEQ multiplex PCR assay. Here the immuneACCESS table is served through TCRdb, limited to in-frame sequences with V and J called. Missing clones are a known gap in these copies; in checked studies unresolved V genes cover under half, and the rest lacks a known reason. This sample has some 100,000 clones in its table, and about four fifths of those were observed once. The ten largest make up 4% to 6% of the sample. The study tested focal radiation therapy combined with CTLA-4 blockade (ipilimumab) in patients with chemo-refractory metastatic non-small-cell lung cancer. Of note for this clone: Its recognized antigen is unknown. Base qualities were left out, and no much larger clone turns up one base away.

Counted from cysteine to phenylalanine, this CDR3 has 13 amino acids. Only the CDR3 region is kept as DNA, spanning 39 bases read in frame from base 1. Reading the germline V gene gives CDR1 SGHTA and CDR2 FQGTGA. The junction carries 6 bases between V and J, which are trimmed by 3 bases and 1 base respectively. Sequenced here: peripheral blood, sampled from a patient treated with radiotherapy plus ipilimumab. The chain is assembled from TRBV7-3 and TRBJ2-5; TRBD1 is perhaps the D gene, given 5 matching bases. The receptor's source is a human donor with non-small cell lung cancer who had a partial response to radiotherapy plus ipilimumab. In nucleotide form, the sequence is TGTGCCAGCAGCTTGACAGTCCAAGAGACCCAGTACTTC. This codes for CASSLTVQETQYF.